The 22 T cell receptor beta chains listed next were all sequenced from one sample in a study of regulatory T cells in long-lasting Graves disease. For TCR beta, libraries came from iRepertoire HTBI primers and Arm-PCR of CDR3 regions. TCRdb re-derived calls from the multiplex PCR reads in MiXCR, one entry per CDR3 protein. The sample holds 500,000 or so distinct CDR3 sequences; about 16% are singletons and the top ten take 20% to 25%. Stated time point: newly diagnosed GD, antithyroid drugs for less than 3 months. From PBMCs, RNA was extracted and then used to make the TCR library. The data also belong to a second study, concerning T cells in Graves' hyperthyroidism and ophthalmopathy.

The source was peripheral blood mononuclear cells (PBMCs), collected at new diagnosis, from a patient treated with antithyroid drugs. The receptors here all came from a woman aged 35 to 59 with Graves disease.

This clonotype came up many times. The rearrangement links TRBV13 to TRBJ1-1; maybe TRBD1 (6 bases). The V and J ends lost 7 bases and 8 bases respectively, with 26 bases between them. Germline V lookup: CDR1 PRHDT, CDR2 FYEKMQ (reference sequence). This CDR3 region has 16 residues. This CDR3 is CASTLGGRVGANEAFF. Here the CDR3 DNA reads TGTGCCAGCACCCTGGGGGGCAGGGTTGGGGCGAACGAAGCTTTCTTT.

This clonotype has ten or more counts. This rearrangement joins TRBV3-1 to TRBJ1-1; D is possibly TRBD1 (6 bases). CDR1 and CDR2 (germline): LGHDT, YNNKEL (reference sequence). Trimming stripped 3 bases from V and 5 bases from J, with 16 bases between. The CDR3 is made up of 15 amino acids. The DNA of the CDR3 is TGTGCCAGCAGCCACATTACAGGGACGAGTACTGAAGCTTTCTTT. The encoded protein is CASSHITGTSTEAFF.

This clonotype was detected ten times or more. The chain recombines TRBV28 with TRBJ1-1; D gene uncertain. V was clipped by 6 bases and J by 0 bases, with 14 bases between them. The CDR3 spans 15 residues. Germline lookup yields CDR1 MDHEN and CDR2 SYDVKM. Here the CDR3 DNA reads TGTGCCAGCAGGACCAAAGGGATCATGAACACTGAAGCTTTCTTT. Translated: CASRTKGIMNTEAFF.

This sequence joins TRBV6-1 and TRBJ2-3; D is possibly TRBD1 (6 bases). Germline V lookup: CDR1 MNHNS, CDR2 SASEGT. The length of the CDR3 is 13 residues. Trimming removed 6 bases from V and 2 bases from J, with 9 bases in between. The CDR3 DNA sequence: TGTGCCAGCAGACGGGACAACACAGATACGCAGTATTTT. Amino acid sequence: CASRRDNTDTQYF.

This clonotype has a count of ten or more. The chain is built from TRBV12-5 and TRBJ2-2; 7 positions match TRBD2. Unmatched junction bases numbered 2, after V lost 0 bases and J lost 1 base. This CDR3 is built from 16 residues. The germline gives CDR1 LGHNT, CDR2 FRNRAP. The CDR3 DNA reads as TGTGCTAGTGGTTTGGTGACTAGCAGGAACACCGGGGAGCTGTTTTTT. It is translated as CASGLVTSRNTGELFF.

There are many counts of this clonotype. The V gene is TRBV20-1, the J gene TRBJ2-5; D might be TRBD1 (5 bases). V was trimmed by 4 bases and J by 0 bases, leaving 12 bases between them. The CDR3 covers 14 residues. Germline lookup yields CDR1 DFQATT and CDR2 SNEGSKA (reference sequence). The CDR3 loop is CSATTTGYQETQYF. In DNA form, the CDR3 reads TGCAGTGCTACTACCACAGGATACCAAGAGACCCAGTACTTC.

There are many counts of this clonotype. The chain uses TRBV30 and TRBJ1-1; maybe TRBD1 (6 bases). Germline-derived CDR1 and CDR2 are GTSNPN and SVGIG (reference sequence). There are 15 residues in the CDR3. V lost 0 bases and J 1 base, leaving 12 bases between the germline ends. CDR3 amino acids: CAWSVNGGSNTEAFF. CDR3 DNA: TGTGCCTGGAGTGTAAATGGGGGCTCGAACACTGAAGCTTTCTTT.

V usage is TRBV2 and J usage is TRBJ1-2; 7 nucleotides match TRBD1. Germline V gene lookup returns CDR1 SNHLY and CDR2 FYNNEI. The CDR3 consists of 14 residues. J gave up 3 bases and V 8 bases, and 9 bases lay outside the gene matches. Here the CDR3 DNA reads TGTGCCAGCCTTCTCAGGACAGGAGACTATGGCTACACCTTC. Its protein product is CASLLRTGDYGYTF.

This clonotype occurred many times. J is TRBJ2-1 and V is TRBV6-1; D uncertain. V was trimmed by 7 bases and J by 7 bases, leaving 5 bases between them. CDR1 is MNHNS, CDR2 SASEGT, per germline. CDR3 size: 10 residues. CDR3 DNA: TGTGCCAGCAAGGGTAATGAGCAGTTCTTC. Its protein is CASKGNEQFF.

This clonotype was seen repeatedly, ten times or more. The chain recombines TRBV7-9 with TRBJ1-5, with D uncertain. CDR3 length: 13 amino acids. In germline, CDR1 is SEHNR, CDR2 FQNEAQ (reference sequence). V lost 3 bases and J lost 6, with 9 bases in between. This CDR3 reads CASSFASGQPQHF. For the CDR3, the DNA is TGTGCCAGCAGCTTCGCATCGGGTCAGCCCCAGCATTTT.

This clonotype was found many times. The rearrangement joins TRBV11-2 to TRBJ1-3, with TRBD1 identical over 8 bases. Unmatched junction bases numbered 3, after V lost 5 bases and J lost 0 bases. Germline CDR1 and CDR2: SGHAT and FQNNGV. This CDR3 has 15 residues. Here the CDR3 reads CASSQDRVSGNTIYF. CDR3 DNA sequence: TGTGCCAGCAGCCAGGACAGGGTCTCTGGAAACACCATATATTTT.

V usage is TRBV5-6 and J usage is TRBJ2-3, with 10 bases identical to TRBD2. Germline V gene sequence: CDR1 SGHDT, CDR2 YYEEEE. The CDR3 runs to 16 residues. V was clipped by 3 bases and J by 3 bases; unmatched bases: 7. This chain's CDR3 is CASSSRLAGLTDTQYF. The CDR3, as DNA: TGTGCCAGCAGCTCTAGACTAGCGGGTCTGACAGATACGCAGTATTTT.

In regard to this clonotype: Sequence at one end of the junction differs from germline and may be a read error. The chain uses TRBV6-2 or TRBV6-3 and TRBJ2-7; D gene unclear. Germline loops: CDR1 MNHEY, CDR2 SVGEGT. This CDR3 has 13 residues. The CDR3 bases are TGTGCCAGCAGTGACTCCCCTTCCTACGAGCAGTACTTC. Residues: CASSDSPSYEQYF.

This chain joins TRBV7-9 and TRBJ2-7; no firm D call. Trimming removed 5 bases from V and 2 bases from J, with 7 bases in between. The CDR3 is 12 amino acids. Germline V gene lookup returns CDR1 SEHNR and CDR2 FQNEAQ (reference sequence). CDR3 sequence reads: CASSKYAYEQYF. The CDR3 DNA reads TGTGCCAGCAGCAAGTATGCCTACGAGCAGTACTTC.

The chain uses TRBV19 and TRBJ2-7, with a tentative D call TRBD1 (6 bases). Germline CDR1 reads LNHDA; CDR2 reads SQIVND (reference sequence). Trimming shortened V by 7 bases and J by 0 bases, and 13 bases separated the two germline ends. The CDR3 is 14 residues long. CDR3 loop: CASKPSGHSYEQYF. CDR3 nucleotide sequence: TGTGCCAGTAAGCCATCGGGACACTCCTACGAGCAGTACTTC.

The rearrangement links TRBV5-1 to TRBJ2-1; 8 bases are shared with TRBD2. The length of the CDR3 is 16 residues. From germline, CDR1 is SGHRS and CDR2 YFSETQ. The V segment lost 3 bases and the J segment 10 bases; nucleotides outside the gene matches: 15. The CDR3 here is CASSSEGLVGLREQFF. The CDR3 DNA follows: TGCGCCAGCAGCTCCGAGGGACTAGTGGGGCTTCGGGAGCAGTTCTTC.

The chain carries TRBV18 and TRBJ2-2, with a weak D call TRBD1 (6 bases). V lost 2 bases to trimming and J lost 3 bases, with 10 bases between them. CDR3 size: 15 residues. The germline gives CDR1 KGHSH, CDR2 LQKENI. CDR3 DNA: TGTGCCAGCTCACCAAGGGACACGGACACCGGGGAGCTGTTTTTT. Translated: CASSPRDTDTGELFF. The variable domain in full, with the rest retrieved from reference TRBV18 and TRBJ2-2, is NAGVMQNPRHLVRRRGQEARLRCSPMKGHSHVYWYRQLPEEGLKFMVYLQKENIIDESGMPKERFSAEFPKEGPSILRIQQVVRGDSAAYFCASSPRDTDTGELFFGEGSRLTVL.

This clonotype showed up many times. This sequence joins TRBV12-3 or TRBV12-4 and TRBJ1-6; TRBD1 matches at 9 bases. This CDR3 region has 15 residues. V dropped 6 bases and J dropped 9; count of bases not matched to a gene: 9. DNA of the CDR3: TGTGCCAGCAGGAACCCGGGACAGGGTAGTTCACCCCTCCACTTT. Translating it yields CASRNPGQGSSPLHF.

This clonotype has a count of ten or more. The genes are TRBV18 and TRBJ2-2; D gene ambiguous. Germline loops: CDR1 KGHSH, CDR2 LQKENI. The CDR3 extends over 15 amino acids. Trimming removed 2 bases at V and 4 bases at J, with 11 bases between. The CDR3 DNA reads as TGTGCCAGCTCACCAGTTGCAGGAACCACCGGGGAGCTGTTTTTT. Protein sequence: CASSPVAGTTGELFF.

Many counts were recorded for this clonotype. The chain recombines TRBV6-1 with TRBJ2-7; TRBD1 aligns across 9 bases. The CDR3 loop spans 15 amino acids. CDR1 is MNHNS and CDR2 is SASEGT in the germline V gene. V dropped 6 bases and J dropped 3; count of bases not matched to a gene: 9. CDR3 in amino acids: CASSGPGQGNYEQYF. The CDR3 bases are TGTGCCAGCAGCGGCCCGGGACAGGGTAACTACGAGCAGTACTTC.

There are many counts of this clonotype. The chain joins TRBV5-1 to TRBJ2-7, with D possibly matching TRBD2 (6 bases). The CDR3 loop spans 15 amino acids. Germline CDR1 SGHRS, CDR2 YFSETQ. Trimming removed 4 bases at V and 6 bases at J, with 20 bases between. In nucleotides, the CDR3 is TGCGCCAGCAGCAGCGGCGGGGTACGTACGTCCGAGCAGTACTTC. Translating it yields CASSSGGVRTSEQYF.

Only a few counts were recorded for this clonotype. CDR3 bases: TGTGCCAGCAGCTTAGCCATGGGGGAAAATTCACCCCTCCACTTT. It translates to CASSLAMGENSPLHF. This chain links TRBV7-9 with TRBJ1-6; maybe TRBD1 (5 bases). Trimming left V 0 bases short and J 7 bases short, with 10 bases between. The germline gives CDR1 SEHNR, CDR2 FQNEAQ (reference sequence). The CDR3 totals 15 residues.